The 30 T cell receptor beta chains below all came from one sample that was sequenced in a study of Tregs in tolerant kidney transplant recipients. Only in-frame clones appear in the TCRdb table, and some are missing; sequencing was by immunoSEQ multiplex PCR. The sample holds 95,000 to 120,000 clones, 85% to 90% seen once. The specimen was CD4+ T cells from blood, collected before the transplant. The source of these receptors is a human donor who received a combined kidney and bone marrow transplant.

This clone was recorded only once. V usage is TRBV7-9 and J usage is TRBJ2-6; TRBD1 is a possible D gene (5 bases). This CDR3 spans 16 amino acids. The V and J ends lost 4 bases and 2 bases respectively, with 12 bases between them. Germline-derived CDR1 and CDR2 are SEHNR and FQNEAQ (reference sequence). DNA for the CDR3: TGTGCCAGCAGCTCTAAGGGGTCCCCTGGGGCCAACGTCCTGACTTTC. Translating gives CASSSKGSPGANVLTF.

J is TRBJ2-2 and V is TRBV2, with 11 positions matching TRBD2. The ends lost 8 bases at V and 7 bases at J; junction bases unmatched: 9. Germline loops: CDR1 SNHLY, CDR2 FYNNEI. The CDR3 runs to 15 residues. CDR3 residues: CASSPSGRLGGELFF. The CDR3 DNA follows: TGTGCCAGCTCCCCTAGCGGGAGGTTAGGCGGGGAGCTGTTTTTT.

This clone was seen a few times. This chain uses TRBV27 with TRBJ1-6; D remains ambiguous. This CDR3 is built from 13 residues. Trimming pared 5 bases from V and 14 bases from J, leaving 16 bases between. Germline V gene data show CDR1 as MNHEY and CDR2 as SMNVEV (reference sequence). The CDR3 protein is CASSRDTLWALHF. CDR3 coding DNA: TGTGCCAGCAGTCGAGACACCCTTTGGGCCCTCCACTTT.

This chain joins TRBV19 and TRBJ1-2; 10 bases align to TRBD1. The CDR3 is 15 amino acids. Germline V CDR1 and CDR2: LNHDA, SQIVND (reference sequence). The V and J ends lost 7 bases and 4 bases, in that order; junction bases with no gene match: 9. The CDR3 reads CASTSAGQGTYGYTF. The CDR3 DNA sequence: TGTGCCAGTACCTCCGCGGGACAGGGGACCTATGGCTACACCTTC.

The chain links TRBV5-6 to TRBJ2-7; TRBD2 is a possible D gene (7 bases). In germline, CDR1 is SGHDT, CDR2 YYEEEE. The V end lost 2 bases, the J end lost 2 bases, and 11 bases lay between the germline ends. CDR3 length equals 14 residues. The CDR3 coding sequence is TGTGCCAGCAGCTTAAGCGGGACACCCTACGAGCAGTACTTC. It translates to CASSLSGTPYEQYF.

V is TRBV29-1 and J is TRBJ1-6; 7 positions agree with TRBD1. V lost 7 bases to trimming and J lost 7 bases; unmatched junction nucleotides: 7. CDR1 is SQVTM, CDR2 ANQGSEA, per germline. The CDR3 length is 13 residues. The CDR3 loop is CSAGDSQNSPLHF. The CDR3 bases are TGCAGCGCCGGGGACAGCCAAAATTCACCCCTCCACTTT.

The J gene is TRBJ1-1, the V gene TRBV18; no reliable D call. V lost 0 bases, J lost 3 bases, and 8 bases lay in between. The CDR3 contains 14 residues. In germline, CDR1 is KGHSH, CDR2 LQKENI. CDR3 coding DNA: TGTGCCAGCTCACCACCCGGGAGCCACACTGAAGCTTTCTTT. Translation gives CASSPPGSHTEAFF. The whole variable domain, filled in from reference TRBV18 and TRBJ1-1, reads NAGVMQNPRHLVRRRGQEARLRCSPMKGHSHVYWYRQLPEEGLKFMVYLQKENIIDESGMPKERFSAEFPKEGPSILRIQQVVRGDSAAYFCASSPPGSHTEAFFGQGTRLTVV.

The genes are TRBV4-3 and TRBJ2-1; D ambiguous. The V gene's germline CDR1 is LGHNA and CDR2 YSLEER. V lost 0 bases and J lost 10, with 10 bases in between. The CDR3 runs 13 residues. The CDR3 region is CASSQDINREQFF. The CDR3 nucleotides read TGCGCCAGCAGCCAAGATATCAATCGGGAGCAGTTCTTC.

This clone was observed a single time. The chain links TRBV19 to TRBJ1-1; D is unclear. V was clipped by 5 bases and J by 4 bases, with 17 bases between them. Germline V gives CDR1 LNHDA, CDR2 SQIVND (reference sequence). The CDR3 loop spans 15 amino acids. CDR3 sequence reads: CASSPTSTLATEAFF. CDR3 DNA: TGTGCCAGTAGTCCCACCTCTACCCTAGCCACTGAAGCTTTCTTT.

This chain uses TRBV10-1 with TRBJ2-3, with 7 bases that match TRBD2. Germline V gives CDR1 WNHNN, CDR2 SYGVQD (reference sequence). The CDR3 is 14 residues long. The V and J ends lost 0 bases and 6 bases, in that order; junction bases with no gene match: 3. The DNA of the CDR3 is TGCGCCAGCAGTGAGTCCCCCGGGGGGGATACGCAGTATTTT. Translating it yields CASSESPGGDTQYF.

The chain joins TRBV19 to TRBJ2-1, with 13 bases aligning to TRBD2. The trim removed 4 bases at V and 5 bases at J, leaving 2 bases unmatched. In germline, CDR1 is LNHDA, CDR2 SQIVND (reference sequence). This CDR3 is 15 amino acids long. The CDR3 DNA follows: TGTGCCAGTAGTAGAGGACTAGCGGGAGACAATGAGCAGTTCTTC. Translation gives CASSRGLAGDNEQFF.

This clone came up once. The chain joins TRBV7-7 to TRBJ2-2, with 8 nucleotides matching TRBD2. The CDR3 extends over 18 amino acids. Per germline, CDR1 SSHAT and CDR2 FNYEAQ (reference sequence). The J segment lost 2 bases and the V segment lost 5 bases, leaving 13 bases of the junction unmatched. The CDR3 nucleotides read TGTGCCAGCAGCGGGGGACCAAAGCGGGGGACCAACACCGGGGAGCTGTTTTTT. Its translation: CASSGGPKRGTNTGELFF.

The CDR3 bases are TGTGCCAGCAGCCCCGCCGGGAAGGGACAGGGGTCCTACGAGCAGTACTTC. Encoded protein: CASSPAGKGQGSYEQYF. The chain is built from TRBV7-6 and TRBJ2-7; 10 bases are shared with TRBD1. This CDR3 is 17 amino acids long. The trim removed 5 bases at V and 1 base at J, leaving 11 bases unmatched. CDR1 is SGHVS, CDR2 FNYEAQ, per germline.

V and J are TRBV10-3 and TRBJ2-3, with a possible D match to TRBD1 (5 bases). The CDR3 length is 16 residues. The germline CDR1 and CDR2 sequences are ENHRY and SYGVKD. The germline V and J ends were trimmed by 4 bases and 0 bases, with 14 bases remaining between them. The CDR3 protein is CAISGLGWGSTDTQYF. CDR3 nucleotide sequence: TGTGCCATCAGTGGTTTAGGGTGGGGCAGCACAGATACGCAGTATTTT.

The CDR3 is CASSIDWNQPQHF. The CDR3 DNA is TGTGCCAGCAGCATAGACTGGAATCAGCCCCAGCATTTT. The rearrangement joins TRBV7-2 to TRBJ1-5; D is unresolved. Germline assignment: CDR1 SGHTA and CDR2 FQGNSA. Deletions cut 5 bases from V and 4 bases from J, with 9 bases between. The CDR3 is 13 amino acids.

The chain recombines TRBV5-8 with TRBJ1-2, with 7 nucleotides matching TRBD1. J was trimmed by 5 bases and V by 2 bases; bases with no gene match: 15. The germline CDR1 and CDR2 sequences are SGHTS and YDEGEE. There are 17 residues in the CDR3. The CDR3, as DNA: TGTGCCAGCAGCTTTTCGACCGGGACAGCGAACTTTTATGGCTACACCTTC. This encodes CASSFSTGTANFYGYTF.

This clone turned up a few times. The V call is TRBV28, the J call TRBJ2-7; 13 bases map to TRBD2. J was trimmed by 7 bases and V by 7 bases; bases with no gene match: 10. The CDR3 runs 15 residues. Germline CDR1 MDHEN, CDR2 SYDVKM. DNA for the CDR3: TGTGCCAGCACTACTGGACTAGCGGGAGTTCATGAGCAGTACTTC. Its protein product is CASTTGLAGVHEQYF. Variable domain in full (rest from reference TRBV28 and TRBJ2-7): DVKVTQSSRYLVKRTGEKVFLECVQDMDHENMFWYRQDPGLGLRLIYFSYDVKMKEKGDIPEGYSVSREKKERFSLILESASTNQTSMYLCASTTGLAGVHEQYFGPGTRLTVT.

This chain joins TRBV28 and TRBJ1-2; 8 bases agree with TRBD1. CDR3 size: 16 residues. Germline V gene sequence: CDR1 MDHEN, CDR2 SYDVKM. With 3 bases clipped from V and 0 bases from J, the junction kept 6 bases outside the gene matches. In DNA, the CDR3 is TGTGCCAGCAGTTTTCGGGACAGGCGAACTAACTATGGCTACACCTTC. It encodes CASSFRDRRTNYGYTF.

J is TRBJ2-7 and V is TRBV14; 8 nucleotides match TRBD1. The CDR3 totals 15 residues. V was clipped by 4 bases and J by 2 bases; unmatched bases: 7. Germline CDR1 is SGHDN and CDR2 is FVKESK. The CDR3 sequence: CASSRGQGQTYEQYF. The CDR3 region has the DNA TGTGCCAGCAGCCGAGGACAGGGCCAAACCTACGAGCAGTACTTC.

The chain combines TRBV5-1 with TRBJ2-2; the D gene is possibly TRBD2 (7 bases). The V end lost 3 bases, the J end lost 0 bases, and 18 bases lay between the germline ends. CDR3 length: 18 residues. Germline V gene sequence: CDR1 SGHRS, CDR2 YFSETQ. This CDR3 reads CASSSPRGGHSNTGELFF. Written as DNA, the CDR3 is TGCGCCAGCAGCTCTCCGAGGGGGGGCCACTCGAACACCGGGGAGCTGTTTTTT.

This clone was seen a single time. This rearrangement joins TRBV18 to TRBJ2-5; 7 bases line up with TRBD2. This CDR3 contains 15 residues. The V gene's germline CDR1 is KGHSH and CDR2 LQKENI. V dropped 0 bases and J dropped 2; count of bases not matched to a gene: 3. This chain's CDR3 is CASSPPSSGQETQYF. The CDR3 coding sequence is TGTGCCAGCTCACCACCGTCTAGCGGACAAGAGACCCAGTACTTC.

This clone was found a few times. V and J are TRBV15 and TRBJ1-5, with unresolved D. The germline V gene encodes CDR1 LNHNV and CDR2 YYDKDF (reference sequence). V lost 0 bases to trimming and J lost 3 bases, with 21 bases between them. This CDR3 region has 19 residues. The CDR3 region has the DNA TGTGCCACCAGCAGAGAGATTAGGACTCTCCGGGGATTCAATCAGCCCCAGCATTTT. The encoded protein is CATSREIRTLRGFNQPQHF.

This rearrangement joins TRBV6-1 to TRBJ1-5; 9 nucleotides align to TRBD1. Per germline, CDR1 MNHNS and CDR2 SASEGT. The junction had 13 bases not matched to a gene; V was cut back by 4 bases and J by 3 bases. The CDR3 totals 18 residues. The CDR3 reads CASSGQGGPFPDNQPQHF. CDR3 bases: TGTGCCAGCAGTGGACAGGGGGGTCCCTTCCCTGACAATCAGCCCCAGCATTTT.

The chain carries TRBV28 and TRBJ2-6, with a possible D match to TRBD1 (5 bases). V dropped 1 base and J dropped 3 bases, with 22 bases sitting between them. Germline V lookup: CDR1 MDHEN, CDR2 SYDVKM. The CDR3 totals 20 residues. The CDR3 DNA sequence: TGTGCCAGCAGTTTATCGATGCGGACACCCGTTATAATTGGGGCCAACGTCCTGACTTTC. Its protein is CASSLSMRTPVIIGANVLTF.

V gene TRBV6-5 combines with J gene TRBJ2-1, with D perhaps TRBD1 (6 bases). The V end was cut by 6 bases, the J end by 5 bases, with 8 bases between. The CDR3 contains 12 residues. The germline CDR1 and CDR2 sequences are MNHEY and SVGAGI. For the CDR3, the DNA is TGTGCCAGCAGGGACAGCGACAATGAGCAGTTCTTC. Translating it yields CASRDSDNEQFF.

V and J are TRBV28 and TRBJ2-1; 7 bases align to TRBD1. V dropped 2 bases and J dropped 7; count of bases not matched to a gene: 5. CDR1 and CDR2 from the germline V gene are MDHEN and SYDVKM. The CDR3 consists of 14 residues. CDR3 residues: CASSLPGGSNEQFF. The CDR3 nucleotides are TGTGCCAGCAGTTTACCAGGGGGTTCAAATGAGCAGTTCTTC.

The V and J genes are TRBV7-9 and TRBJ2-5; 8 nucleotides agree with TRBD2. This CDR3 has 14 residues. The V gene end was trimmed by 5 bases and the J gene end by 4 bases; junction bases not matched to a gene: 6. Germline values: CDR1 SEHNR, CDR2 FQNEAQ (reference sequence). In nucleotides, the CDR3 is TGTGCCAGCAGCACAACTAGCGGCGGAGAGACCCAGTACTTC. Protein: CASSTTSGGETQYF.

V is TRBV6-5 and J is TRBJ2-7; TRBD1 agrees at 8 bases. The germline V gene encodes CDR1 MNHEY and CDR2 SVGAGI. This CDR3 region has 15 residues. The trim removed 8 bases at V and 4 bases at J, leaving 13 bases unmatched. For the CDR3, the DNA is TGTGCCAGCGCGACAATACAGGGGGGCTGGTACGAGCAGTACTTC. Residues: CASATIQGGWYEQYF.

The CDR3 coding sequence is TGTGCCAGTAGCTTCATCACGGGCAATGAGCAGTTCTTC. Its protein product is CASSFITGNEQFF. The V and J genes are TRBV19 and TRBJ2-1; D unclear. This CDR3 has 13 residues. Trimming removed 6 bases at V and 6 bases at J, with 12 bases between. Germline-derived CDR1 and CDR2 are LNHDA and SQIVND (reference sequence).

The V and J genes are TRBV7-9 and TRBJ1-1, with 8 bases fitting TRBD1. V shed 3 bases and J 8 bases; nucleotides not matched to a gene: 5. The CDR3 is 13 amino acids. CDR1 and CDR2 from the germline V gene are SEHNR and FQNEAQ (reference sequence). The CDR3 DNA sequence: TGTGCCAGCAGCTTCCAGGGGGCAGAAGAAGCTTTCTTT. Translation: CASSFQGAEEAFF.